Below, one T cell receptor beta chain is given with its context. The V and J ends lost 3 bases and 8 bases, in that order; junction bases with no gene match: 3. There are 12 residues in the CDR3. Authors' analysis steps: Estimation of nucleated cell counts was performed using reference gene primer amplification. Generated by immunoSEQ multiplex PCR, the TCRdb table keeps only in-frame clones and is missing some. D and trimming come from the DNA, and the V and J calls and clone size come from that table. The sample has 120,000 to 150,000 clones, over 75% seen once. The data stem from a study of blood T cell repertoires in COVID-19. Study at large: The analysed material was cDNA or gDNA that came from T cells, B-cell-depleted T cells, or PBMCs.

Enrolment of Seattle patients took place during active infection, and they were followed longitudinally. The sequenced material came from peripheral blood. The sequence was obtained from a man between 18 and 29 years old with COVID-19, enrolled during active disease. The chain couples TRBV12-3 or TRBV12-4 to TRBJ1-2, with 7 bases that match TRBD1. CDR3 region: CASSFAQGGYTF. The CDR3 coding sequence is TGTGCCAGCAGTTTCGCACAGGGGGGCTACACCTTC.